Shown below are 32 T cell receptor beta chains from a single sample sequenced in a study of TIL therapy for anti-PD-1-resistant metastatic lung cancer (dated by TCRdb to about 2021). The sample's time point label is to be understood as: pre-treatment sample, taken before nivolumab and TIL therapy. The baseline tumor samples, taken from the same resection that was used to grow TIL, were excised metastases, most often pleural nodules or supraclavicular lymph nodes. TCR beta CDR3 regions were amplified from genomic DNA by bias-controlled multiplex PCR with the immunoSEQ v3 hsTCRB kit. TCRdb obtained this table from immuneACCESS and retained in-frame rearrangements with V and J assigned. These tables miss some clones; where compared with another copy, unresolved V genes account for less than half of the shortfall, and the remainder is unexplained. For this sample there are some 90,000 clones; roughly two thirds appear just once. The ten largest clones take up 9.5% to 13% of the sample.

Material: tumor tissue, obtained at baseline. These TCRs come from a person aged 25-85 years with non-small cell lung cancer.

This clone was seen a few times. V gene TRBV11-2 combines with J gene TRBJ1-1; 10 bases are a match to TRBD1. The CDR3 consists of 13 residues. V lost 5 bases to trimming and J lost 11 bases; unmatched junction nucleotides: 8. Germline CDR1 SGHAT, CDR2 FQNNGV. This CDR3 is CASSDRQGAGAFF. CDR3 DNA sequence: TGTGCCAGCAGCGACAGACAGGGGGCCGGGGCTTTCTTT.

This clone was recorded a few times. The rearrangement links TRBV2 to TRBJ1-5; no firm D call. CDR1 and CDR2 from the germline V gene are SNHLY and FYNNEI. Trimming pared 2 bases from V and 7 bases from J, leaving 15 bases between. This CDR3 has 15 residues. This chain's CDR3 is CASSELDRADQPQHF. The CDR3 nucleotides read TGTGCCAGCAGTGAATTGGACCGAGCGGACCAGCCCCAGCATTTT.

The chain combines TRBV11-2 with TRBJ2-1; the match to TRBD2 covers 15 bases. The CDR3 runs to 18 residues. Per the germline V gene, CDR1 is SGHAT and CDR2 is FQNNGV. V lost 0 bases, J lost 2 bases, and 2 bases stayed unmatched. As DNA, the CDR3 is TGTGCCAGCAGCTTAGACGGACTAGCGGGGGGGACCTACAATGAGCAGTTCTTC. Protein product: CASSLDGLAGGTYNEQFF.

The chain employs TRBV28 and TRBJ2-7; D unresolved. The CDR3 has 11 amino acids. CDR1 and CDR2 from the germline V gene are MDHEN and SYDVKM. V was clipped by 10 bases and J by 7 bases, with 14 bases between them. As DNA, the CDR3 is TGTGCCACCACGACAATCTGGGAGCAGTACTTC. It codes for CATTTIWEQYF.

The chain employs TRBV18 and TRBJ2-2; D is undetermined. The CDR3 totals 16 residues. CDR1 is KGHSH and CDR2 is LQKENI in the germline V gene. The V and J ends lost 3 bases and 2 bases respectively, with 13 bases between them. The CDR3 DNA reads TGTGCCAGCTCACCGGAACGTACGGGTAACACCGGGGAGCTGTTTTTT. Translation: CASSPERTGNTGELFF.

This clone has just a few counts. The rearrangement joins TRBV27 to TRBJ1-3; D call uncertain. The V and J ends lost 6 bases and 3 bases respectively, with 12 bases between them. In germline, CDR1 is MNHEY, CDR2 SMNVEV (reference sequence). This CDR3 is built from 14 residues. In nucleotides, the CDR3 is TGTGCCAGCAGCCTAGGTTACCGTGGAAACACCATATATTTT. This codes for CASSLGYRGNTIYF.

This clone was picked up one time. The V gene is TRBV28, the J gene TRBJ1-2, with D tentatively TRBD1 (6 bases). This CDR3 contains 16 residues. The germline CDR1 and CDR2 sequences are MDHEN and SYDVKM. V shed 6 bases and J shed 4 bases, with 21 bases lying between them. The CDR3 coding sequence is TGTGCCAGCAGATCACTCCAATCGACAGGTCCCTATGGCTACACCTTC. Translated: CASRSLQSTGPYGYTF.

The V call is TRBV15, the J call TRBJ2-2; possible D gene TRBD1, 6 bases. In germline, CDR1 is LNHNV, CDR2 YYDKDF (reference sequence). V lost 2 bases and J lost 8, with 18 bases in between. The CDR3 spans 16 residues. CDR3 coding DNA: TGTGCCACCAGCAGAAACAGGGCAACCAAAGGGGGGGAGCTGTTTTTT. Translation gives CATSRNRATKGGELFF.

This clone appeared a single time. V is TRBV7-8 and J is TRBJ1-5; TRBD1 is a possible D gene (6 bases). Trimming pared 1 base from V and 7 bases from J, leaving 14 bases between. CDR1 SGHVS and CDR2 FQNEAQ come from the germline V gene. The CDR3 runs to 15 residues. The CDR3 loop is CASSLGGQAGQPQHF. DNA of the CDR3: TGTGCCAGCAGCTTAGGGGGGCAGGCCGGGCAGCCCCAGCATTTT.

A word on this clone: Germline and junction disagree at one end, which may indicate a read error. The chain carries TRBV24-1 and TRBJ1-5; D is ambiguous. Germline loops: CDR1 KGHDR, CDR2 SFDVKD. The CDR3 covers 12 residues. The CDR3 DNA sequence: TGTGCCACCAGTGCAGCCGGGTCAGCCCCAGCATTT. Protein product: CATSAAGSAPAF.

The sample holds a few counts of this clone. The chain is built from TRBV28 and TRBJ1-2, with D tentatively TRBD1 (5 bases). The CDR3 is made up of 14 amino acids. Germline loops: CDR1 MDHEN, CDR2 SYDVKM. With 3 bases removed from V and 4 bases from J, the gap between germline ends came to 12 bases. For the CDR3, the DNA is TGTGCCAGCAGTTTGAGTCGCGGGGCCTATGGCTACACCTTC. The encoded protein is CASSLSRGAYGYTF.

The CDR3 sequence: CASSNRSPGQGHGYTF. In DNA form, the CDR3 reads TGTGCCAGCAGTAATCGGAGCCCTGGACAGGGCCATGGCTACACCTTC. The chain couples TRBV28 to TRBJ1-2, with 8 bases aligning to TRBD1. The germline V gene encodes CDR1 MDHEN and CDR2 SYDVKM. The CDR3 is 16 amino acids. V lost 5 bases and J lost 6; bases outside the gene matches: 14.

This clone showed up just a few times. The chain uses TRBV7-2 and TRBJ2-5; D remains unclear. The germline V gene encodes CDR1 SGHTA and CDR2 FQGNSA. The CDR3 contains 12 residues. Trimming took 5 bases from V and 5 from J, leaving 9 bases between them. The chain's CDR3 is CASSVLEETQYF. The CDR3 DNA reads TGTGCCAGCAGCGTCCTCGAGGAGACCCAGTACTTC.

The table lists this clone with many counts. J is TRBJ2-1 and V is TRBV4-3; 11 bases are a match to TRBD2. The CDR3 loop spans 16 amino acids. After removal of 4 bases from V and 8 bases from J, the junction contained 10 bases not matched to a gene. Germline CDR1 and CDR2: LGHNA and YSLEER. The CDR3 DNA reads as TGCGCCAGCAGCCCAGCAGGGATAGCGGGGGGGCATGAGCAGTTCTTC. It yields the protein CASSPAGIAGGHEQFF.

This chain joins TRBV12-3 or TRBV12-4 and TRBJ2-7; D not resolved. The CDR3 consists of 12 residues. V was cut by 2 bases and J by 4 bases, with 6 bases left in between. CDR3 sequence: CASSLLIYEQYF. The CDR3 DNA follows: TGTGCCAGCAGTTTACTGATATACGAGCAGTACTTC.

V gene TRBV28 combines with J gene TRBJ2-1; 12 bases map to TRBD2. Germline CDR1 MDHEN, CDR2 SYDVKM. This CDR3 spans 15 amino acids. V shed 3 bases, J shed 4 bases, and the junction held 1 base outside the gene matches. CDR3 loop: CASSLTSGGYNEQFF. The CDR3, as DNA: TGTGCCAGCAGTTTGACTAGCGGGGGTTACAATGAGCAGTTCTTC. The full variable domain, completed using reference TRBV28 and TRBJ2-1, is DVKVTQSSRYLVKRTGEKVFLECVQDMDHENMFWYRQDPGLGLRLIYFSYDVKMKEKGDIPEGYSVSREKKERFSLILESASTNQTSMYLCASSLTSGGYNEQFFGPGTRLTVL.

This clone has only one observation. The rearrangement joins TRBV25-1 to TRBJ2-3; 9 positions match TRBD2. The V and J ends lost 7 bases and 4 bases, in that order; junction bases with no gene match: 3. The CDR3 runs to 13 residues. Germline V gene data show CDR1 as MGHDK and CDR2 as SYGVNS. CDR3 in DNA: TGTGCCAGCACGGCGGGGGGGCCAGATACGCAGTATTTT. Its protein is CASTAGGPDTQYF.

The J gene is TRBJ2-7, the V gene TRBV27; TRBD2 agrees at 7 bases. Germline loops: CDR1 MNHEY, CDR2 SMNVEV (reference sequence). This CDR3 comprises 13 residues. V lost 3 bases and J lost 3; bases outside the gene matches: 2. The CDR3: CASSLVAGYEQYF. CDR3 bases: TGTGCCAGCAGTTTGGTAGCGGGCTACGAGCAGTACTTC.

CDR3 sequence (DNA): TGTGCCAGCAGCTTAGGTCTAGCGGGGGGGACTACCTACGAGCAGTACTTC. Its protein product is CASSLGLAGGTTYEQYF. The V and J genes are TRBV11-2 and TRBJ2-7; 12 bases are shared with TRBD2. Germline loops: CDR1 SGHAT, CDR2 FQNNGV. The CDR3 consists of 17 residues. V dropped 1 base and J dropped 2; count of bases not matched to a gene: 6.

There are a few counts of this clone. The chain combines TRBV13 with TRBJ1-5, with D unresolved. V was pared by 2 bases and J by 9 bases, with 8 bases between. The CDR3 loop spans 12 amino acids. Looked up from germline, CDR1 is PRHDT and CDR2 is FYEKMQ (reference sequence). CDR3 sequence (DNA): TGTGCCAGCAGCTTAAGGGTAGGGCCCCAGCATTTT. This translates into CASSLRVGPQHF.

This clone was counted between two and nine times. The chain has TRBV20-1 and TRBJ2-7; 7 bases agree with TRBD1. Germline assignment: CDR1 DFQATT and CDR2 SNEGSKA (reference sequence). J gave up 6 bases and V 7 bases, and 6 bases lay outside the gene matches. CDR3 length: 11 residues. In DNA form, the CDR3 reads TGCAGTGGGCAGGGGGTGCGCGAGCAGTACTTC. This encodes CSGQGVREQYF.

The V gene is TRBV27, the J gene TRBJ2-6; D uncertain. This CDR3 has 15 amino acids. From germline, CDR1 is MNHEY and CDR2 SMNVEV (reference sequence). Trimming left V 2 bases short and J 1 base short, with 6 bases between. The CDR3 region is CASSLIGSGANVLTF. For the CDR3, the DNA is TGTGCCAGCAGTTTAATTGGATCTGGGGCCAACGTCCTGACTTTC.

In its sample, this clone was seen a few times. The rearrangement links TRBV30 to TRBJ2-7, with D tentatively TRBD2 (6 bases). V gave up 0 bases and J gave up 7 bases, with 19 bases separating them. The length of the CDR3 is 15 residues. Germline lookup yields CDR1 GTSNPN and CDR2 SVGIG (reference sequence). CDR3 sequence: CAWSVKTSLVAEQYF. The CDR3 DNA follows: TGTGCCTGGAGTGTAAAAACTAGCTTAGTGGCTGAGCAGTACTTC.

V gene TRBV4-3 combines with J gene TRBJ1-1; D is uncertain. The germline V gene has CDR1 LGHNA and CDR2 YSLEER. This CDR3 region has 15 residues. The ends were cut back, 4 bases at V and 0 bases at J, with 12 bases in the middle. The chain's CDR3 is CASSLGLGLNTEAFF. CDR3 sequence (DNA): TGCGCCAGCAGCCTCGGATTAGGTCTGAACACTGAAGCTTTCTTT.

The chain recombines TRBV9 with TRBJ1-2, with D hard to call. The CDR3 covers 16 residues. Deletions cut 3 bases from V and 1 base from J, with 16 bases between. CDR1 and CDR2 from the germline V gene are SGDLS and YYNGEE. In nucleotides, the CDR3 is TGTGCCAGCAGCGGGATAGACGGAACCTTTAACTATGGCTACACCTTC. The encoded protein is CASSGIDGTFNYGYTF.

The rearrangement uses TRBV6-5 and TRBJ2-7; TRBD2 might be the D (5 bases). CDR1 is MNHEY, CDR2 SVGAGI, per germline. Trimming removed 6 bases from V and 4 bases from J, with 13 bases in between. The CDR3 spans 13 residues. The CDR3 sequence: CASRREQGYEQYF. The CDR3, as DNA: TGTGCCAGCAGAAGGGAGCAAGGGTACGAGCAGTACTTC.

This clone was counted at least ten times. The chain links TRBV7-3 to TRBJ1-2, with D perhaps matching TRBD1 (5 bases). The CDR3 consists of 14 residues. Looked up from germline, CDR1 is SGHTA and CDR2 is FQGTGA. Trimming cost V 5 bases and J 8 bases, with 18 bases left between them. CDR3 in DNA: TGTGCCAGCAGCCCTAACGGGGCCTTGGAGGGCTACACCTTC. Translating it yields CASSPNGALEGYTF.

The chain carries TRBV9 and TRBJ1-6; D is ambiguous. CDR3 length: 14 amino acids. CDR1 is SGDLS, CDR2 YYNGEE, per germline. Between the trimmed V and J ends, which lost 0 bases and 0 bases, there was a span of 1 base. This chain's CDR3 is CASSVASYNSPLHF. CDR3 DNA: TGTGCCAGCAGCGTAGCCTCCTATAATTCACCCCTCCACTTT.

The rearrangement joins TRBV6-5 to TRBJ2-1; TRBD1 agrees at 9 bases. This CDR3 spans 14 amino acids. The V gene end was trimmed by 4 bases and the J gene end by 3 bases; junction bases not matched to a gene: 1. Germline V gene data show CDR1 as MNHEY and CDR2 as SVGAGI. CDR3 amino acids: CASSSGQGYNEQFF. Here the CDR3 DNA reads TGTGCCAGCAGTTCGGGACAGGGCTACAATGAGCAGTTCTTC.

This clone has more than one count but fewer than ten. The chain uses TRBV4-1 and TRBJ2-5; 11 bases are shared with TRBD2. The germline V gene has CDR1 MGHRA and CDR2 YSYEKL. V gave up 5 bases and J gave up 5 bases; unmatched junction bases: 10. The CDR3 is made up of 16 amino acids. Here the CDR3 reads CASSRAGLAGTETQYF. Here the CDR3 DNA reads TGCGCCAGCAGCAGAGCCGGACTAGCGGGTACGGAGACCCAGTACTTC.

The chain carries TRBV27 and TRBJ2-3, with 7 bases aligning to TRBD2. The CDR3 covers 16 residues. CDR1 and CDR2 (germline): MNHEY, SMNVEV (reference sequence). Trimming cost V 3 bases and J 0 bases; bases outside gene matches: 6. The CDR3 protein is CASSFSPAGSTDTQYF. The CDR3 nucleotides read TGTGCCAGCAGTTTTTCCCCAGCGGGGAGCACAGATACGCAGTATTTT.

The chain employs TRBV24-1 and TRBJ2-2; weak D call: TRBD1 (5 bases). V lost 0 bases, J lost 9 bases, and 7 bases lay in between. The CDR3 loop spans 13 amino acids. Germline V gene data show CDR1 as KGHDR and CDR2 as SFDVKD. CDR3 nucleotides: TGTGCCACCAGTGATTTGTGGGGCAGGGAGCTGTTTTTT. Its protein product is CATSDLWGRELFF.